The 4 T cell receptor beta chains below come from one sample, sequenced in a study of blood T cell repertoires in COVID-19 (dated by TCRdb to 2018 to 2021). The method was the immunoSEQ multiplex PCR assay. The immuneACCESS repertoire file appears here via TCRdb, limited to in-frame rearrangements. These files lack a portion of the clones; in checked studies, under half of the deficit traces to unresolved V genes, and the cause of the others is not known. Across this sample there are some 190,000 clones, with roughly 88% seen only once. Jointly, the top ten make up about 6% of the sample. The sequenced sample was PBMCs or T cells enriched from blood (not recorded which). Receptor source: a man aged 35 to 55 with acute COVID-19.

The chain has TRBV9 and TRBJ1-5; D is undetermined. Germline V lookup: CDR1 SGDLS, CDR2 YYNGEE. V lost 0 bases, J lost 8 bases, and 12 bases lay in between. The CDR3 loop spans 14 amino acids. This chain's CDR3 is CASSVGPAAEPQHF. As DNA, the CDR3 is TGTGCCAGCAGCGTAGGCCCCGCAGCGGAGCCCCAGCATTTT.

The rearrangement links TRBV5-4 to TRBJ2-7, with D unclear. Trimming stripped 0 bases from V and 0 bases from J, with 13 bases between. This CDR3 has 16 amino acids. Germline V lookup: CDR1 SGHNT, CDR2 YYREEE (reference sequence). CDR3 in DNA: TGTGCCAGCAGCTTGGCTGCTCGGTATAGCTCCTACGAGCAGTACTTC. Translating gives CASSLAARYSSYEQYF.

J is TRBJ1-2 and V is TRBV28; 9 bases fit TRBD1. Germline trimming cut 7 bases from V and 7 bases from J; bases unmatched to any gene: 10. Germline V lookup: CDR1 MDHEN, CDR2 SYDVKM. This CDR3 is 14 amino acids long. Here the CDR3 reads CASKSGTGSVGYTF. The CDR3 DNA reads TGTGCCAGCAAGTCCGGGACAGGGAGTGTTGGCTACACCTTC.

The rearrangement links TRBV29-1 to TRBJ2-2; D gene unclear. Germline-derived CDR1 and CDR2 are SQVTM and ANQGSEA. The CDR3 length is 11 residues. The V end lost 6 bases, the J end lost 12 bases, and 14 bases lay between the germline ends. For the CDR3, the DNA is TGCAGCGTCGACCTAGGCCGCCAGCTGTTTTTT. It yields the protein CSVDLGRQLFF.